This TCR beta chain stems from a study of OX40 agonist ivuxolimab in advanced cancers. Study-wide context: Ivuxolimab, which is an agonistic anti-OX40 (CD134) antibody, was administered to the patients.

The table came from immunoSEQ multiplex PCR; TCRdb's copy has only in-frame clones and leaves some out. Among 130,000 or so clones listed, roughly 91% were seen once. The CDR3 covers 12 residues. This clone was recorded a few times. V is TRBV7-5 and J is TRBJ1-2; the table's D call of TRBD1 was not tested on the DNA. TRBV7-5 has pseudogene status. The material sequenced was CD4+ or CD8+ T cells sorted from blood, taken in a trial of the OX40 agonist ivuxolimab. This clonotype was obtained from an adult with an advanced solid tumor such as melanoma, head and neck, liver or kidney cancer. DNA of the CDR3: TGTGCCAGAAGGAAAACAGGGGGAGGCTACACCTTC. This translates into CARRKTGGGYTF.